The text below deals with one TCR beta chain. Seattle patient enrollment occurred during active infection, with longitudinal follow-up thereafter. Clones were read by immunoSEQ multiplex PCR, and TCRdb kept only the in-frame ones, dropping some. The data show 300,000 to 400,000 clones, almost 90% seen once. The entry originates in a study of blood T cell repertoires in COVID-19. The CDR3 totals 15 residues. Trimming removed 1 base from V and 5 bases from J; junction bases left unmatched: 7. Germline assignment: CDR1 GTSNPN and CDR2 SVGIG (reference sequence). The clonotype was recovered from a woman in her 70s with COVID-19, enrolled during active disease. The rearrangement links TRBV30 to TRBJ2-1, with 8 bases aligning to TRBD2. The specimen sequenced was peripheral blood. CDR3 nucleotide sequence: TGTGCCTGGAGTGGACTAGCGAAAAACCACAATGAGCAGTTCTTC. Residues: CAWSGLAKNHNEQFF.